Below, one TCR beta chain is given with its context. In the original processing: It was from reference gene primer amplification that nucleated cell counts were estimated. Here immunoSEQ multiplex PCR was the method, and the copy in TCRdb shows in-frame clones only, minus some. The V and J calls and clone size are taken from that table; D and trimming were inferred from the DNA. The table has just over 150,000 clones, 92% seen once. This entry belongs to a study of blood T cell repertoires in COVID-19. Study overall: In each case, the material was cDNA or gDNA derived from T cells, B-cell-depleted T cells, or PBMCs.

The CDR3 extends over 13 amino acids. V lost 7 bases, J lost 7 bases, and 11 bases stayed unmatched. Germline lookup yields CDR1 GTSNPN and CDR2 SVGIG (reference sequence). The V gene is TRBV30, the J gene TRBJ2-7; 9 nucleotides match TRBD1. The sequenced sample consisted of peripheral blood. This sequence was found in a man aged 30 to 39 with COVID-19, enrolled during active disease. The CDR3, as DNA: TGTGCCTATAAACAGGGGGCCCGTCAGGAGCAGTACTTC. The encoded protein is CAYKQGARQEQYF.